Below are 19 T cell receptor beta chains sequenced from a single sample in a study of cytomegalovirus exposure and HLA in healthy donors (dated by TCRdb to the late 2010s). Receptor libraries were prepared by the immunoSEQ multiplex PCR assay. A mixture of 60 forward primers for TCR Vbeta segments and 13 reverse primers for TCR Jbeta segments was used in the multiplex PCR. TCRdb stores this immuneACCESS table with in-frame sequences only. Part of the clones is absent; in the studies checked, under half of the shortfall reflects unresolved V genes, and no reason is known for the rest. Counted in this sample were approximately 150,000 clones; 75% of them appeared once. Less than 5% of the sample is in the top ten clones. The sequencing input was PBMCs. Receptors originate from a male donor in good health and CMV-seronegative.

The sample holds one count of this clone. The chain recombines TRBV7-2 with TRBJ2-7, with TRBD2 matching over 10 bases. The trim removed 5 bases at V and 7 bases at J, leaving 11 bases unmatched. This CDR3 contains 15 residues. In germline, CDR1 is SGHTA, CDR2 FQGNSA. DNA of the CDR3: TGTGCCAGCAGCACCCGAGCGGGAGGGCCCGGGGAGCAGTACTTC. Translating gives CASSTRAGGPGEQYF.

The rearrangement uses TRBV10-3 and TRBJ1-2, with D tentatively TRBD1 (5 bases). This CDR3 region has 14 residues. The germline V gene encodes CDR1 ENHRY and CDR2 SYGVKD. Trimming took 2 bases from V and 7 from J, leaving 14 bases between them. CDR3 in DNA: TGTGCCATCAGTGAGACCCAGGGATCGATTGGCTACACCTTC. It encodes CAISETQGSIGYTF.

The chain recombines TRBV2 with TRBJ1-2; no clear D gene. The V gene lost 4 bases and the J gene lost 4 bases, with 10 bases spanning the gap. Germline assignment: CDR1 SNHLY and CDR2 FYNNEI. The CDR3 contains 13 residues. CDR3 protein: CASSVGQSYGYTF. CDR3 nucleotide sequence: TGTGCCAGCAGTGTTGGGCAATCCTATGGCTACACCTTC. The entire variable domain, with the rest obtained from reference TRBV2 and TRBJ1-2, is as follows: EPEVTQTPSHQVTQMGQEVILRCVPISNHLYFYWYRQILGQKVEFLVSFYNNEISEKSEIFDDQFSVERPDGSNFTLKIRSTKLEDSAMYFCASSVGQSYGYTFGSGTRLTVV.

The CDR3 DNA reads TGTGCCAGCAGGCCCAGTCCGGGACAGGGGGCGAAGTCCTACGAGCAGTACTTC. Its translation: CASRPSPGQGAKSYEQYF. The chain carries TRBV11-1 and TRBJ2-7; 12 nucleotides align to TRBD1. Trimming cost V 6 bases and J 1 base; bases outside gene matches: 13. Looked up from germline, CDR1 is SGHAT and CDR2 is FQDESV (reference sequence). This CDR3 is 18 amino acids long.

The genes are TRBV28 and TRBJ2-5, with D unresolved. The CDR3 has 16 amino acids. Germline assignment: CDR1 MDHEN and CDR2 SYDVKM. Deletions cut 5 bases from V and 2 bases from J, with 18 bases between. CDR3 DNA sequence: TGTGCCAGCAGTCCCCCCCACTCCGGTATACAAGAGACCCAGTACTTC. This sequence encodes CASSPPHSGIQETQYF.

The chain is built from TRBV28 and TRBJ2-1; 11 bases agree with TRBD2. With 2 bases clipped from V and 10 bases from J, the junction kept 16 bases outside the gene matches. Germline V lookup: CDR1 MDHEN, CDR2 SYDVKM. This CDR3 has 18 amino acids. The CDR3 region is CASSLPRVGTSGPGEQFF. DNA of the CDR3: TGTGCCAGCAGTTTACCTCGGGTAGGGACTAGCGGCCCCGGGGAGCAGTTCTTC. The full variable domain, its missing parts supplied by reference TRBV28 and TRBJ2-1, is DVKVTQSSRYLVKRTGEKVFLECVQDMDHENMFWYRQDPGLGLRLIYFSYDVKMKEKGDIPEGYSVSREKKERFSLILESASTNQTSMYLCASSLPRVGTSGPGEQFFGPGTRLTVL.

The chain combines TRBV4-2 with TRBJ2-1, with 11 bases that match TRBD2. Germline V gene sequence: CDR1 LGHNA, CDR2 YNFKEQ. Trimming cost V 4 bases and J 4 bases; bases outside gene matches: 12. The CDR3 runs to 18 residues. CDR3 residues: CASSRRGGTSGIYNEQFF. The CDR3 DNA follows: TGTGCCAGCAGCCGCCGCGGCGGGACTAGCGGAATTTACAATGAGCAGTTCTTC.

This chain connects TRBV9 to TRBJ2-3, with 16 bases aligning to TRBD2. The CDR3 has 18 amino acids. The J segment lost 4 bases and the V segment lost 6 bases, leaving 11 bases of the junction unmatched. Germline V gene data show CDR1 as SGDLS and CDR2 as YYNGEE. The CDR3: CASTKNPGLAGGADTQYF. CDR3 DNA sequence: TGTGCCAGCACCAAGAACCCGGGACTAGCGGGAGGGGCAGATACGCAGTATTTT.

The chain employs TRBV18 and TRBJ2-7, with D tentatively TRBD1 (6 bases). V was clipped by 3 bases and J by 2 bases, with 14 bases between them. The length of the CDR3 is 15 residues. Germline CDR1 is KGHSH and CDR2 is LQKENI. This CDR3 reads CASSPAIGGPYEQYF. As DNA, the CDR3 is TGTGCCAGCTCACCGGCGATAGGGGGTCCCTACGAGCAGTACTTC.

The chain recombines TRBV5-6 with TRBJ2-2; TRBD1 aligns across 7 bases. CDR1 SGHDT and CDR2 YYEEEE come from the germline V gene. CDR3 length: 14 residues. Trimming cost V 5 bases and J 7 bases; bases outside gene matches: 8. CDR3 in DNA: TGTGCCAGCAGTTCGACAGGGTTCGACGGGGAGCTGTTTTTT. Translation: CASSSTGFDGELFF.

The CDR3 reads CASSRRDRANGYTF. The DNA for the CDR3 is TGTGCCAGCAGCAGACGGGACAGGGCGAACGGCTACACCTTC. The rearrangement links TRBV9 to TRBJ1-2; 9 bases match TRBD1. Germline V gene sequence: CDR1 SGDLS, CDR2 YYNGEE. The trim removed 4 bases at V and 8 bases at J, leaving 9 bases unmatched. The CDR3 spans 14 residues. Using reference TRBV9 and TRBJ1-2 for the parts outside the CDR3, the full variable domain is DSGVTQTPKHLITATGQRVTLRCSPRSGDLSVYWYQQSLDQGLQFLIQYYNGEERAKGNILERFSAQQFPDLHSELNLSSLELGDSALYFCASSRRDRANGYTFGSGTRLTVV.

This clone was picked up a small number of times. The chain recombines TRBV4-1 with TRBJ2-1, with a possible D match to TRBD2 (5 bases). The germline CDR1 and CDR2 sequences are MGHRA and YSYEKL. V lost 3 bases to trimming and J lost 0 bases, with 9 bases between them. This CDR3 region has 15 residues. CDR3 coding DNA: TGCGCCAGCAGCCAGCCCGGGGACTCCTACAATGAGCAGTTCTTC. It yields the protein CASSQPGDSYNEQFF.

The chain carries TRBV6-1 and TRBJ1-3; 9 bases align to TRBD1. The V gene's germline CDR1 is MNHNS and CDR2 SASEGT. The junction had 4 bases not matched to a gene; V was cut back by 0 bases and J by 4 bases. The CDR3 totals 16 residues. CDR3 sequence: CASSEAGTGRGNTIYF. As DNA, the CDR3 is TGTGCCAGCAGTGAAGCGGGGACAGGGAGAGGAAACACCATATATTTT.

This chain links TRBV5-1 with TRBJ1-2, with no clear D. The length of the CDR3 is 12 residues. V gave up 0 bases and J gave up 4 bases, with 4 bases separating them. The V gene's germline CDR1 is SGHRS and CDR2 YFSETQ. The CDR3 here is CASSLEPYGYTF. The CDR3 bases are TGCGCCAGCAGCTTGGAGCCCTATGGCTACACCTTC.

This sequence joins TRBV15 and TRBJ2-5; D may be TRBD1 (6 bases). Trimming stripped 0 bases from V and 3 bases from J, with 14 bases between. The CDR3 has 16 residues. The germline V gene encodes CDR1 LNHNV and CDR2 YYDKDF (reference sequence). The CDR3 reads CATSRDQSTGKETQYF. As DNA, the CDR3 is TGTGCCACCAGCAGAGATCAATCAACAGGGAAAGAGACCCAGTACTTC.

As for this clone: Other DNA sequences in this specimen translate into the identical CDR3. This chain connects TRBV5-6 to TRBJ2-5; 14 bases map to TRBD2. This CDR3 is 15 amino acids long. The V gene's germline CDR1 is SGHDT and CDR2 YYEEEE. Trimming removed 4 bases from V and 5 bases from J; junction bases left unmatched: 4. CDR3 DNA sequence: TGTGCCAGCAGCCCGGGACTAGCGGGGGCGGAGACCCAGTACTTC. Its translation is CASSPGLAGAETQYF.

This chain uses TRBV19 with TRBJ2-6; 8 bases agree with TRBD2. Germline CDR1 is LNHDA and CDR2 is SQIVND (reference sequence). The CDR3 runs to 17 residues. Trimming took 4 bases from V and 0 from J; bases not matched to a gene: 5. The CDR3 sequence: CASSKRTSSSGANVLTF. Here the CDR3 DNA reads TGTGCCAGTAGTAAGAGGACTAGCTCCTCTGGGGCCAACGTCCTGACTTTC.

The chain carries TRBV28 and TRBJ1-4; D gene uncertain. The germline V and J ends were trimmed by 8 bases and 8 bases, with 9 bases remaining between them. Germline loops: CDR1 MDHEN, CDR2 SYDVKM. The length of the CDR3 is 11 residues. The chain's CDR3 is CASASREKLFF. DNA of the CDR3: TGTGCCAGCGCCTCGAGGGAAAAACTGTTTTTT.

The rearrangement links TRBV2 to TRBJ2-5; the D is unclear. The better agreement between TRBJ2-7 and the DNA end casts doubt on the J call. The CDR3 spans 14 residues. The germline CDR1 and CDR2 sequences are SNHLY and FYNNEI. The CDR3 region is CASSEGGKVYEQYF. The CDR3 coding sequence is TGTGCCAGCAGTGAAGGAGGAAAGGTGTACGAGCAGTACTTC.